Presented here are 16 T cell receptor beta chains from one specimen sequenced in a study of regulatory T cells in long-lasting Graves disease. The time point denotes: newly diagnosed GD, antithyroid drugs for less than 3 months. RNA isolated from PBMCs was used to make the TCR library. The authors built TCR beta libraries using iRepertoire HTBI primers and Arm-PCR of CDR3 regions. TCRdb processed the multiplex PCR reads anew with MiXCR; each CDR3 protein has one entry. The sample lists roughly 440,000 distinct CDR3 sequences; 16% were seen once. In addition, the sample was reused for a study of T cells in Graves' hyperthyroidism and ophthalmopathy.

Here the sequenced sample was peripheral blood mononuclear cells (PBMCs), taken at new diagnosis, from a patient treated with antithyroid drugs. These TCRs come from a woman aged 18 to 35 with Graves disease.

This clonotype was counted many times. The chain is built from TRBV9 and TRBJ2-7; D assignment may be TRBD1 or TRBD2 (8 bases each). V was trimmed by 1 base and J by 3 bases, leaving 14 bases between them. This CDR3 is built from 15 residues. The V gene's germline CDR1 is SGDLS and CDR2 YYNGEE. This CDR3 reads CASSVSSGTGYEQYF. The DNA of the CDR3 is TGTGCCAGCAGCGTAAGTAGCGGGACAGGCTACGAGCAGTACTTC.

As regards this clonotype: A much larger clone differs from this one at a single base, so this may be a read error. The chain recombines TRBV7-2 with TRBJ2-3, with D perhaps matching TRBD2 (7 bases). The V gene's germline CDR1 is SGHTA and CDR2 FQGNSA. This CDR3 region has 17 residues. DNA for the CDR3: TGTGCCAGCAGCTTATTAGCCGGGACTACGTTGACAGGTACGCAGTATTTT. This gives the protein CASSLLAGTTLTGTQYF.

This clonotype was seen at least ten times. CDR3 DNA sequence: TGTGCCAGCAGGAAACTAGGAGGTGTGCAGTACTTC. It yields the protein CASRKLGGVQYF. V gene TRBV6-1 combines with J gene TRBJ2-7; perhaps TRBD2 as D (5 bases). Germline loops: CDR1 MNHNS, CDR2 SASEGT. The CDR3 has 12 residues. V lost 6 bases, J lost 9 bases, and 15 bases lay in between.

The chain joins TRBV28 to TRBJ1-3; D gene uncertain. V lost 7 bases and J 2 bases, leaving 6 bases between the germline ends. The CDR3 extends over 12 amino acids. Germline-derived CDR1 and CDR2 are MDHEN and SYDVKM. CDR3 amino acids: CASTAPGNTIYF. The DNA of the CDR3 is TGTGCCAGCACTGCCCCTGGAAACACCATATATTTT.

This clonotype was picked up many times. The rearrangement links TRBV6-2 or TRBV6-3 to TRBJ1-1, with D perhaps TRBD1 (5 bases). Germline CDR1 reads MNHEY; CDR2 reads SVGEGT. The CDR3 spans 14 residues. Trimming took off 3 bases at V and 4 bases at J, with 12 bases between the two ends. The CDR3 loop reads CASSYQGGGTEAFF. Here the CDR3 DNA reads TGTGCCAGCAGTTATCAGGGCGGTGGCACTGAAGCTTTCTTT.

This clonotype was seen ten or more times. The rearrangement links TRBV28 to TRBJ2-7; 8 bases agree with TRBD2. The CDR3 is made up of 16 amino acids. Germline CDR1 and CDR2: MDHEN and SYDVKM. V trimming: 5 bases; J trimming: 1 base; junction bases outside the gene matches: 10. CDR3 amino acids: CASSPRSGRGSYEQYF. The CDR3 DNA follows: TGTGCCAGCAGTCCGCGGAGCGGGAGAGGGTCCTACGAGCAGTACTTC.

This clonotype was observed many times. The chain couples TRBV7-3 to TRBJ2-5; tentative D call: TRBD2 (6 bases). TRBJ2-1 matches the DNA end more closely, so the J call is doubtful. This CDR3 spans 14 amino acids. The germline V gene has CDR1 SGHTA and CDR2 FQGTGA. The CDR3 DNA is TGTGCCAGCAGCTTAACTAGCGGCCCCGGGAAGCAGTTCTTC. As protein: CASSLTSGPGKQFF.

The chain recombines TRBV7-3 with TRBJ2-3; 8 nucleotides match TRBD2. V lost 2 bases to trimming and J lost 5 bases; unmatched junction nucleotides: 3. Germline V gene sequence: CDR1 SGHTA, CDR2 FQGTGA. CDR3 length equals 14 residues. CDR3 DNA: TGTGCCAGCAGCTTAGCGGGAGGAGGAGATACGCAGTATTTT. Translated: CASSLAGGGDTQYF.

The chain is built from TRBV10-3 and TRBJ2-3, with TRBD2 matching over 8 bases. Germline V gives CDR1 ENHRY, CDR2 SYGVKD. V trimming: 9 bases; J trimming: 3 bases; junction bases outside the gene matches: 14. The CDR3 has 16 amino acids. The CDR3 DNA sequence: TGTGCCATATCAAACCCAGCGGGAGTATTGACAGATACGCAGTATTTT. Amino acids: CAISNPAGVLTDTQYF.

This clonotype was observed many times. In nucleotides, the CDR3 is TGTGCCAGCAGGGACAGGATTTCCGAGCAGTACTTC. This encodes CASRDRISEQYF. The J gene is TRBJ2-7, the V gene TRBV6-1; 7 nucleotides align to TRBD1. V was clipped by 6 bases and J by 6 bases; unmatched bases: 5. The length of the CDR3 is 12 residues. Germline V CDR1 and CDR2: MNHNS, SASEGT.

This clonotype was observed a few times. The V gene is TRBV28, the J gene TRBJ1-5; D not resolved. The CDR3 is 15 residues long. Trimming removed 7 bases from V and 5 bases from J, with 18 bases in between. CDR1 and CDR2 (germline): MDHEN, SYDVKM. CDR3: CASTPSWGFDQPQHF. In DNA, the CDR3 is TGTGCCAGCACTCCCTCTTGGGGTTTTGATCAGCCCCAGCATTTT.

Details on this clonotype: This likely stems from a read error, as it lies one base from a far larger clone. The chain is built from TRBV11-2 and TRBJ1-6; a possible D gene is TRBD1 (5 bases). Germline values: CDR1 SGHAT, CDR2 FQNNGV. The CDR3 sequence is 15 residues long. The CDR3 nucleotides are TGTGCCAGCAGGAGGGGAGGCTACGCCAATTTACCCCTCCACTTT. Protein: CASRRGGYANLPLHF.

Turning to this clonotype: At one boundary the junction diverges from the germline segment, which might be a read error. This rearrangement joins TRBV3-1 to TRBJ2-7; 8 bases are a match to TRBD2. The CDR3 sequence is 14 residues long. Germline V lookup: CDR1 LGHDT, CDR2 YNNKEL (reference sequence). CDR3 region: CAGSQTGGPNEQYF. CDR3 coding DNA: TGTGCCGGCAGCCAAACGGGAGGGCCCAACGAGCAGTACTTC.

This clonotype has only a few counts. The chain carries TRBV24-1 and TRBJ2-1; D assignment may be TRBD1 or TRBD2 (6 bases each). V dropped 3 bases and J dropped 6 bases, with 20 bases sitting between them. The CDR3 has 17 residues. Germline V gene data show CDR1 as KGHDR and CDR2 as SFDVKD. The CDR3 protein is CATSDPITEGGGNEQFF. Here the CDR3 DNA reads TGTGCCACCAGTGATCCGATTACGGAGGGGGGTGGCAATGAGCAGTTCTTC.

This clonotype was observed a handful of times. This chain links TRBV3-1 with TRBJ1-1, with D hard to call. Trimming pared 5 bases from V and 4 bases from J, leaving 11 bases between. The CDR3 is 13 amino acids. CDR1 and CDR2 from the germline V gene are LGHDT and YNNKEL (reference sequence). The CDR3 region is CASSVQRVTEAFF. As DNA, the CDR3 is TGTGCCAGCAGCGTTCAGAGGGTCACTGAAGCTTTCTTT. Using reference TRBV3-1 and TRBJ1-1 for the parts outside the CDR3, the full variable domain is DTAVSQTPKYLVTQMGNDKSIKCEQNLGHDTMYWYKQDSKKFLKIMFSYNNKELIINETVPNRFSPKSPDKAHLNLHINSLELGDSAVYFCASSVQRVTEAFFGQGTRLTVV.

The genes are TRBV4-1 and TRBJ2-6; the D gene is possibly TRBD1 (6 bases). The CDR3 consists of 18 residues. In germline, CDR1 is MGHRA, CDR2 YSYEKL. The ends were cut back, 4 bases at V and 0 bases at J, with 16 bases in the middle. DNA for the CDR3: TGCGCCAGCAGCCCCGGGGTAGGGACAATCTCTGGGGCCAACGTCCTGACTTTC. Its protein is CASSPGVGTISGANVLTF.